At least ten counts were recorded for the clone carrying this TCR beta chain. Its antigen is still unknown. The V segment lost 3 bases and the J segment 5 bases; nucleotides outside the gene matches: 7. This CDR3 has 16 residues. The germline V gene has CDR1 LGHDT and CDR2 YNNKEL (reference sequence). TCRdb redid the calling of the multiplex PCR reads with MiXCR, one entry per CDR3 protein. In the table there are 200,000 or so distinct CDR3 sequences, roughly 31% of which are singletons. Samples came from axillary lymph nodes draining the breast cancer. This entry belongs to a study of breast tumors, draining lymph nodes, adjacent tissues. The study, taken as a whole, reports: Findings are consistent with lymph node origin and intratumoral expansion of most tumor T cells. Data only fit, rather than demonstrated, lymph node origin of most tumor T cells.

The receptor comes from a female donor with breast cancer. Some clones in this sample may be carry-over from other donors' samples. This sequence joins TRBV3-1 and TRBJ2-1; 10 bases map to TRBD2. Sequencing was done on a sample of axillary lymph node tissue. The DNA for the CDR3 is TGTGCCAGCAGCCACGTCGTAGCGGGGGGAAACAATGAGCAGTTCTTC. Translation gives CASSHVVAGGNNEQFF.